The 29 T cell receptor beta chains reported below all come from one sample, sequenced in a study of blood T cell repertoires in COVID-19. The table came from immunoSEQ multiplex PCR; TCRdb's copy has only in-frame clones and leaves some out. The sample holds 150,000 to 170,000 clones; roughly four fifths are singletons and the top ten take 3.5% to 4.5%. The specimen sequenced was peripheral blood. The receptors were gathered from a woman older than 75 with acute or convalescent COVID-19.

This clone was picked up a small number of times. This chain connects TRBV12-5 to TRBJ1-6; D call uncertain. This CDR3 is built from 12 residues. Per germline, CDR1 LGHNT and CDR2 FRNRAP. With 1 base removed from V and 10 bases from J, the gap between germline ends came to 5 bases. The DNA of the CDR3 is TGTGCTAGTGGTTTGGGCCGGTCACCCCTCCACTTT. Amino acid sequence: CASGLGRSPLHF.

This chain uses TRBV11-3 with TRBJ2-7; D may be TRBD1 (6 bases). The CDR3 loop spans 13 amino acids. Germline lookup yields CDR1 SGHNT and CDR2 YENEEA. With 3 bases removed from V and 3 bases from J, the gap between germline ends came to 9 bases. Written as DNA, the CDR3 is TGTGCCAGCAGCTTCCTACAGGGCTACGAGCAGTACTTC. Its translation is CASSFLQGYEQYF.

The CDR3 protein is CASSVPSGRADTQYF. Here the CDR3 DNA reads TGTGCCAGCAGTGTTCCTAGCGGGAGAGCAGATACGCAGTATTTT. The J gene is TRBJ2-3, the V gene TRBV2; 10 nucleotides align to TRBD2. The CDR3 sequence is 15 residues long. Germline CDR1 reads SNHLY; CDR2 reads FYNNEI. The ends lost 4 bases at V and 4 bases at J; junction bases unmatched: 5.

The chain uses TRBV18 and TRBJ2-4; D possibly corresponds to TRBD1 (5 bases). This CDR3 is built from 16 residues. CDR1 is KGHSH and CDR2 is LQKENI in the germline V gene. V dropped 1 base and J dropped 5 bases, with 15 bases sitting between them. The CDR3 DNA sequence: TGTGCCAGCTCACCACTGGGGCCAGGGTTCCAAAACATTCAGTACTTC. Residues: CASSPLGPGFQNIQYF.

This chain joins TRBV9 and TRBJ1-1; possible D gene TRBD1, 5 bases. The CDR3 length is 17 residues. Germline V CDR1 and CDR2: SGDLS, YYNGEE. Trimming took 0 bases from V and 2 from J, leaving 17 bases between them. The CDR3 reads CASSVAGGVGGNTEAFF. CDR3 nucleotide sequence: TGTGCCAGCAGCGTAGCTGGGGGGGTTGGGGGAAACACTGAAGCTTTCTTT.

This sequence joins TRBV11-2 and TRBJ2-3, with 7 positions matching TRBD2. The CDR3 runs to 15 residues. In germline, CDR1 is SGHAT, CDR2 FQNNGV. V lost 2 bases, J lost 5 bases, and 7 bases stayed unmatched. This chain's CDR3 is CASSLMGGEGDTQYF. In DNA form, the CDR3 reads TGTGCCAGCAGCTTAATGGGCGGGGAGGGAGATACGCAGTATTTT.

This chain links TRBV6-5 with TRBJ1-2, with D hard to call. Germline CDR1 and CDR2: MNHEY and SVGAGI. Trimming cost V 6 bases and J 0 bases, with 11 bases left between them. The CDR3 sequence is 14 residues long. The CDR3 sequence: CASSRGGANYGYTF. CDR3 coding DNA: TGTGCCAGCAGCCGCGGCGGGGCTAACTATGGCTACACCTTC.

The chain joins TRBV10-3 to TRBJ2-7; D might be TRBD1 (7 bases). The CDR3 runs 15 residues. The germline CDR1 and CDR2 sequences are ENHRY and SYGVKD. V shed 2 bases and J shed 3 bases, with 14 bases lying between them. Here the CDR3 DNA reads TGTGCCATCAGTGAGCCAGGGGGGCTCGGCTACGAGCAGTACTTC. Translated, it gives CAISEPGGLGYEQYF.

V and J are TRBV19 and TRBJ1-3; TRBD1 matches 8 bases. Germline loops: CDR1 LNHDA, CDR2 SQIVND (reference sequence). After removal of 3 bases from V and 0 bases from J, the junction contained 4 bases not matched to a gene. This CDR3 is built from 16 residues. The CDR3 region has the DNA TGTGCCAGTAGTATTGACAGGGGAGACTCTGGAAACACCATATATTTT. This gives the protein CASSIDRGDSGNTIYF.

This clone was detected once. This chain connects TRBV30 to TRBJ1-4, with D possibly matching TRBD1 (6 bases). CDR1 is GTSNPN, CDR2 SVGIG, per germline (reference sequence). This CDR3 is built from 13 residues. Trimming shortened V by 4 bases and J by 8 bases, and 14 bases separated the two germline ends. In nucleotides, the CDR3 is TGTGCCTGGAAACAGGGTGCCGTCGAAAAACTGTTTTTT. Amino acids: CAWKQGAVEKLFF.

The chain uses TRBV5-6 and TRBJ1-4; possible D gene TRBD1, 5 bases. The germline gives CDR1 SGHDT, CDR2 YYEEEE. The CDR3 is made up of 14 amino acids. V was pared by 3 bases and J by 5 bases, with 11 bases between. CDR3 sequence: CASSSQGWNEKLFF. The CDR3 nucleotides read TGTGCCAGCAGCTCCCAGGGCTGGAATGAAAAACTGTTTTTT.

The rearrangement joins TRBV9 to TRBJ1-4, with 9 bases aligning to TRBD1. The CDR3 covers 13 residues. J was trimmed by 8 bases and V by 5 bases; bases with no gene match: 4. From germline, CDR1 is SGDLS and CDR2 YYNGEE. CDR3 in DNA: TGTGCCAGCAGTGGGACAGGGTTGGAAAAACTGTTTTTT. Its translation is CASSGTGLEKLFF.

This clone was detected only once. The genes are TRBV19 and TRBJ2-7, with unresolved D. This CDR3 region has 13 residues. CDR1 is LNHDA and CDR2 is SQIVND in the germline V gene (reference sequence). Trimming removed 2 bases at V and 2 bases at J, with 7 bases between. The CDR3 region is CASSISPPYEQYF. CDR3 nucleotide sequence: TGTGCCAGTAGTATATCCCCTCCCTACGAGCAGTACTTC. Supplemented by reference TRBV19 and TRBJ2-7, the full variable domain reads DGGITQSPKYLFRKEGQNVTLSCEQNLNHDAMYWYRQDPGQGLRLIYYSQIVNDFQKGDIAEGYSVSREKKESFPLTVTSAQKNPTAFYLCASSISPPYEQYFGPGTRLTVT.

The chain joins TRBV19 to TRBJ2-7; 7 bases fit TRBD2. There are 15 residues in the CDR3. V dropped 4 bases and J dropped 3; count of bases not matched to a gene: 9. Germline CDR1 and CDR2: LNHDA and SQIVND (reference sequence). The CDR3 nucleotides read TGTGCCAGTAGTAAATTAGGACTAGAGTTCTACGAGCAGTACTTC. Protein sequence: CASSKLGLEFYEQYF.

This chain uses TRBV7-3 with TRBJ1-5; the D is unclear. Germline V gives CDR1 SGHTA, CDR2 FQGTGA. V was trimmed by 2 bases and J by 6 bases, leaving 8 bases between them. The CDR3 length is 13 residues. DNA for the CDR3: TGTGCCAGCAGCTTAGGGGAGGGTCAGCCCCAGCATTTT. This translates into CASSLGEGQPQHF. Variable domain in full (rest from reference TRBV7-3 and TRBJ1-5): GAGVSQTPSNKVTEKGKYVELRCDPISGHTALYWYRQSLGQGPEFLIYFQGTGAADDSGLPNDRFFAVRPEGSVSTLKIQRTERGDSAVYLCASSLGEGQPQHFGDGTRLSIL.

The CDR3: CASSSSGTGEHQPQHF. DNA for the CDR3: TGTGCCAGCAGCTCCTCCGGGACAGGGGAGCATCAGCCCCAGCATTTT. This chain uses TRBV7-8 with TRBJ1-5, with 10 bases lining up with TRBD1. CDR1 SGHVS and CDR2 FQNEAQ come from the germline V gene. There are 16 residues in the CDR3. The V segment lost 4 bases and the J segment 5 bases; nucleotides outside the gene matches: 8.

The DNA for the CDR3 is TGTGCCAGTAACACAGGGGTTTATAGCAATCAGCCCCAGCATTTT. Translating gives CASNTGVYSNQPQHF. This chain joins TRBV19 and TRBJ1-5, with 7 positions matching TRBD1. V gave up 7 bases and J gave up 0 bases; unmatched junction bases: 6. The CDR3 sequence is 15 residues long. The V gene's germline CDR1 is LNHDA and CDR2 SQIVND (reference sequence).

The gene calls are TRBV3-1 (or the pseudogene TRBV3-2) and TRBJ2-7, with 9 positions matching TRBD2. The germline gives CDR1 LGHDT, CDR2 YNNKEL (reference sequence). The CDR3 contains 17 residues. V shed 4 bases, J shed 1 base, and the junction held 11 bases outside the gene matches. This chain's CDR3 is CASSRSLAGDGSYEQYF. The CDR3, as DNA: TGTGCCAGCAGCCGATCATTAGCGGGAGATGGGTCCTACGAGCAGTACTTC.

This chain joins TRBV5-1 and TRBJ1-1, with D possibly being TRBD1 (6 bases). Germline values: CDR1 SGHRS, CDR2 YFSETQ. CDR3 length: 14 amino acids. V lost 6 bases and J 2 bases, leaving 14 bases between the germline ends. The CDR3 DNA sequence: TGCGCCAGCACCCCGGACAGTCGCAACACTGAAGCTTTCTTT. It translates to CASTPDSRNTEAFF.

This chain links TRBV5-1 with TRBJ1-1; possibly TRBD1 for D (5 bases). Trimming pared 4 bases from V and 7 bases from J, leaving 17 bases between. Germline V gene lookup returns CDR1 SGHRS and CDR2 YFSETQ. The CDR3 loop spans 14 amino acids. CDR3 loop: CASSPQGVSDEAFF. CDR3 coding DNA: TGCGCCAGCAGCCCTCAAGGGGTATCTGATGAAGCTTTCTTT. Drawing the rest from reference TRBV5-1 and TRBJ1-1, the complete variable domain is KAGVTQTPRYLIKTRGQQVTLSCSPISGHRSVSWYQQTPGQGLQFLFEYFSETQRNKGNFPGRFSGRQFSNSRSEMNVSTLELGDSALYLCASSPQGVSDEAFFGQGTRLTVV.

The V call is TRBV6-6, the J call TRBJ2-7; TRBD2 might be the D (7 bases). Germline values: CDR1 MNHNY, CDR2 SVGAGI (reference sequence). Trimming removed 0 bases at V and 2 bases at J, with 11 bases between. The CDR3 covers 15 residues. The CDR3 here is CASSYSAGGPYEQYF. CDR3 DNA sequence: TGTGCCAGCAGTTACTCCGCCGGGGGGCCCTACGAGCAGTACTTC.

The rearrangement links TRBV4-1 to TRBJ2-2; no clear D gene. Germline CDR1 is MGHRA and CDR2 is YSYEKL. CDR3 length: 15 amino acids. V lost 4 bases and J lost 7, with 16 bases in between. The CDR3 DNA is TGCGCCAGCAGCCTGAACGCAGACATGTTCGGGGAGCTGTTTTTT. It yields the protein CASSLNADMFGELFF.

The rearrangement uses TRBV12-3 or TRBV12-4 and TRBJ1-5; D gene unclear. The CDR3 has 13 residues. Between the trimmed V and J ends, which lost 5 bases and 5 bases, there was a span of 10 bases. CDR3 nucleotide sequence: TGTGCCAGCAGTCTCCGGGGTTATCAGCCCCAGCATTTT. Protein product: CASSLRGYQPQHF.

The rearrangement links TRBV27 to TRBJ2-7; TRBD1 matches at 8 bases. Per germline, CDR1 MNHEY and CDR2 SMNVEV (reference sequence). V trimming: 1 base; J trimming: 7 bases; junction bases outside the gene matches: 18. This CDR3 spans 18 amino acids. CDR3 loop: CASSLLDGTGLPTGEQYF. CDR3 in DNA: TGTGCCAGCAGTTTATTAGACGGGACAGGTCTCCCTACGGGAGAGCAGTACTTC.

This clone occurred many times. The rearrangement joins TRBV19 to TRBJ2-1, with TRBD1 matching over 10 bases. CDR1 LNHDA and CDR2 SQIVND come from the germline V gene (reference sequence). The junction had 18 bases not matched to a gene; V was cut back by 7 bases and J by 9 bases. The CDR3 loop spans 17 amino acids. CDR3 amino acids: CASTRGGQGSFGSEQFF. The CDR3 DNA sequence: TGTGCCAGTACCCGGGGGGGACAGGGGAGTTTTGGCAGTGAGCAGTTCTTC.

The chain recombines TRBV6-1 with TRBJ1-1; possibly TRBD1 for D (6 bases). The length of the CDR3 is 15 residues. CDR1 and CDR2 from the germline V gene are MNHNS and SASEGT. V was trimmed by 2 bases and J by 3 bases, leaving 13 bases between them. The chain's CDR3 is CASSERGGQYTEAFF. The CDR3 region has the DNA TGTGCCAGCAGTGAACGGGGTGGACAGTACACTGAAGCTTTCTTT.

V usage is TRBV14 and J usage is TRBJ2-7, with TRBD1 matching over 8 bases. V was pared by 4 bases and J by 4 bases, with 9 bases of the junction left unmatched. Germline V gene sequence: CDR1 SGHDN, CDR2 FVKESK. This CDR3 has 15 amino acids. The CDR3, as DNA: TGTGCCAGCAGCCCCTCTTACCAGGGGGCTTACGAGCAGTACTTC. Protein product: CASSPSYQGAYEQYF.

The genes are TRBV6-5 and TRBJ1-6; 10 bases match TRBD1. The CDR3 has 14 amino acids. Trimming took 7 bases from V and 9 from J; bases not matched to a gene: 6. Germline V gene sequence: CDR1 MNHEY, CDR2 SVGAGI. DNA of the CDR3: TGTGCCAGCACCCCGACAGGGGGCGGTTCACCCCTCCACTTT. Protein sequence: CASTPTGGGSPLHF.

This clone was counted only a few times. V is TRBV6-5 and J is TRBJ2-5, with a weak D call TRBD2 (5 bases). V was cut by 7 bases and J by 5 bases, with 20 bases left in between. Germline V gene sequence: CDR1 MNHEY, CDR2 SVGAGI. The CDR3 has 15 amino acids. CDR3 sequence reads: CASKSWLAGRETQYF. Written as DNA, the CDR3 is TGTGCCAGCAAAAGTTGGCTAGCAGGCCGGGAGACCCAGTACTTC.